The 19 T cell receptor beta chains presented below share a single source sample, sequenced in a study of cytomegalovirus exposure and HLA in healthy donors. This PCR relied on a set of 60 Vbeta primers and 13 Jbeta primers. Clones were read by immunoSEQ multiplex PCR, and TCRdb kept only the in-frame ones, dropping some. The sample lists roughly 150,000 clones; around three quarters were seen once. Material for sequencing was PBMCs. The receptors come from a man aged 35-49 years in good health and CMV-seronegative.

The CDR3 here is CASILAGGPNNEQFF. In DNA, the CDR3 is TGTGCCAGCATTCTAGCGGGAGGGCCAAACAATGAGCAGTTCTTC. The chain uses TRBV25-1 and TRBJ2-1, with TRBD2 identical over 12 bases. The CDR3 is 15 residues long. The V gene end was trimmed by 7 bases and the J gene end by 5 bases; junction bases not matched to a gene: 6. CDR1 and CDR2 (germline): MGHDK, SYGVNS. The entire variable domain, with the rest obtained from reference TRBV25-1 and TRBJ2-1, is as follows: EADIYQTPRYLVIGTGKKITLECSQTMGHDKMYWYQQDPGMELHLIHYSYGVNSTEKGDLSSESTVSRIRTEHFPLTLESARPSHTSQYLCASILAGGPNNEQFFGPGTRLTVL.

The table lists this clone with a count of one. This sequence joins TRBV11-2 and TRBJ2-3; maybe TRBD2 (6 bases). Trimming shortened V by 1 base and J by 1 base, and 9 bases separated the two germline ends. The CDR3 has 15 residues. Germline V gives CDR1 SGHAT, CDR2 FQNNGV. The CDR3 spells CASSLVSSGTDTQYF. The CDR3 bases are TGTGCCAGCAGCTTAGTGTCTAGCGGCACAGATACGCAGTATTTT.

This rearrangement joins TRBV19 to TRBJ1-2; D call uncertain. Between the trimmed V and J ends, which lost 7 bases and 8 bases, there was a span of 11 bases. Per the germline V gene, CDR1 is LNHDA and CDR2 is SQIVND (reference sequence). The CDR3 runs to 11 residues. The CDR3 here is CASTSGGGYTF. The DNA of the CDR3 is TGTGCCAGTACCTCCGGCGGGGGCTACACCTTC.

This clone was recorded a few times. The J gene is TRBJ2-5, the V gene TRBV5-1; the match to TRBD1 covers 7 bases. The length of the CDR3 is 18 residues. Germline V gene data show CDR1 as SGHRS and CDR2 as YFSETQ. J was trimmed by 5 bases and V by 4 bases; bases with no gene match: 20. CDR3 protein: CASSPGLFSMGQWETQYF. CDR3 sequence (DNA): TGCGCCAGCAGCCCAGGATTGTTTTCGATGGGACAGTGGGAGACCCAGTACTTC.

For the CDR3, the DNA is TGCGCCAGCAGCTCCGTTGCCGGAGACACCGGGGAGCTGTTTTTT. Residues: CASSSVAGDTGELFF. The rearrangement links TRBV5-1 to TRBJ2-2; D ambiguous. Germline lookup yields CDR1 SGHRS and CDR2 YFSETQ. CDR3 length: 15 amino acids. V lost 3 bases to trimming and J lost 3 bases, with 12 bases between them.

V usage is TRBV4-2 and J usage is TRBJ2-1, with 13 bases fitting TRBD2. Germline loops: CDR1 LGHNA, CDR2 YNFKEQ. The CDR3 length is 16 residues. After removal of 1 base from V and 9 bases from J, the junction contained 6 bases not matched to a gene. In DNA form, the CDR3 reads TGTGCCAGCAGCCAAGCCGGGACTAGCGGGAAGGGTGAGCAGTTCTTC. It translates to CASSQAGTSGKGEQFF.

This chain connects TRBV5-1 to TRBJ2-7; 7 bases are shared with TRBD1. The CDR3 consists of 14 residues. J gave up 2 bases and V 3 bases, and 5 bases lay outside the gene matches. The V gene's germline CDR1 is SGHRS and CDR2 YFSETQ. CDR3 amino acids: CASSSGTAAYEQYF. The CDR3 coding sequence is TGCGCCAGCAGCTCTGGGACAGCTGCCTACGAGCAGTACTTC.

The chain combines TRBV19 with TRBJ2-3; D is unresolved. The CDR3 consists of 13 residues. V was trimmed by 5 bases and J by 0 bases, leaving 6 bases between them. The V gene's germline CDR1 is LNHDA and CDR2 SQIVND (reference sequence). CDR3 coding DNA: TGTGCCAGTAGTGCTACTAGCACAGATACGCAGTATTTT. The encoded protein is CASSATSTDTQYF.

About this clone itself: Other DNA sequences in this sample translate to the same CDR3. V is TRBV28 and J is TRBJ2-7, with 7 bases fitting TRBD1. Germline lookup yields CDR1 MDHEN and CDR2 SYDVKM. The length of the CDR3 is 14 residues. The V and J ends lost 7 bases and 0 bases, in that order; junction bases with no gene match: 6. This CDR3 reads CASTLTGSSYEQYF. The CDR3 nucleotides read TGTGCCAGCACCTTGACAGGGAGCTCCTACGAGCAGTACTTC.

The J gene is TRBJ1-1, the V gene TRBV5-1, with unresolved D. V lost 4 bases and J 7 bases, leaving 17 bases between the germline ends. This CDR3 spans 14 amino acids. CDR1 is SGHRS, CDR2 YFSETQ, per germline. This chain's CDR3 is CASSIVVAGNEAFF. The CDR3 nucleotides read TGCGCCAGCAGCATCGTTGTGGCAGGTAATGAAGCTTTCTTT.

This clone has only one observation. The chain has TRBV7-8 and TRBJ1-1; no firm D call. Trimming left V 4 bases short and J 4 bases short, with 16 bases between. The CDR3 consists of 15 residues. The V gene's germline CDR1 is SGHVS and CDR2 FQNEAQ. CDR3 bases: TGTGCCAGCAGCTCTACCCCCGTGGAGGGCACTGAAGCTTTCTTT. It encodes CASSSTPVEGTEAFF.

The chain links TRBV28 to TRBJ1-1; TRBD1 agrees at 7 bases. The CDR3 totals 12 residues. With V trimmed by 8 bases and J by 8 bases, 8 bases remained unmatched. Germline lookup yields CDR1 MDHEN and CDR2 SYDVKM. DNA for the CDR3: TGTGCCAGCTGGCGCGGGACAGAAGAAGCTTTCTTT. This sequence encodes CASWRGTEEAFF.

The CDR3 DNA is TGTGCCAGCAGCTTAGTTTGGAGAGGGTTTGAGACTGAAGCTTTCTTT. It is translated as CASSLVWRGFETEAFF. The rearrangement joins TRBV11-2 to TRBJ1-1; the D is unclear. Germline CDR1 reads SGHAT; CDR2 reads FQNNGV. This CDR3 comprises 16 residues. Trimming pared 1 base from V and 5 bases from J, leaving 17 bases between.

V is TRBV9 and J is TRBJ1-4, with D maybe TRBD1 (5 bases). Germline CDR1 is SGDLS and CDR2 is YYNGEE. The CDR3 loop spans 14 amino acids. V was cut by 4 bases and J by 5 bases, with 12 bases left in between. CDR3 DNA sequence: TGTGCCAGCAGCCCCGGCGGGGGGAATGAAAAACTGTTTTTT. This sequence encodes CASSPGGGNEKLFF.

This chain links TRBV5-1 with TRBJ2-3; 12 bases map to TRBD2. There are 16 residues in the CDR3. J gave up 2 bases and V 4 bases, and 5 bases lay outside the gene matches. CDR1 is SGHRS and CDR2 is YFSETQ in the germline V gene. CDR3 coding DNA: TGCGCCAGCAGCAGGACTAGCGGGAAGAACACAGATACGCAGTATTTT. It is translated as CASSRTSGKNTDTQYF.

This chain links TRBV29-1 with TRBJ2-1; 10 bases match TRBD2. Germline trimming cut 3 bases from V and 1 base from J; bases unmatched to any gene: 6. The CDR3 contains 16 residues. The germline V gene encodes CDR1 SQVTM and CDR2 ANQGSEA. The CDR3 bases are TGCAGCGTTGATAGCGGGAGGAGTGAGTCCTACAATGAGCAGTTCTTC. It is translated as CSVDSGRSESYNEQFF.

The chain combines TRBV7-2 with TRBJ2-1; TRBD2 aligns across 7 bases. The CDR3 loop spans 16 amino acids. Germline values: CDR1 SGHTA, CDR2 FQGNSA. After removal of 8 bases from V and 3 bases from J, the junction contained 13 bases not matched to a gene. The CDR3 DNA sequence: TGTGCCAGCGGGCCAATGAGAGCGGGACTCTACAATGAGCAGTTCTTC. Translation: CASGPMRAGLYNEQFF.

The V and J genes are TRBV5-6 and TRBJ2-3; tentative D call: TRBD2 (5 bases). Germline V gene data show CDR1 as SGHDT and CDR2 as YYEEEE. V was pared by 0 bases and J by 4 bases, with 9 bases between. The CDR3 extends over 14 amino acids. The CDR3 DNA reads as TGTGCCAGCAGCTTGGCTAGCCAGTCAGATACGCAGTATTTT. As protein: CASSLASQSDTQYF. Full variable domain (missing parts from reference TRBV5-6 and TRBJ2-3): DAGVTQSPTHLIKTRGQQVTLRCSPKSGHDTVSWYQQALGQGPQFIFQYYEEEERQRGNFPDRFSGHQFPNYSSELNVNALLLGDSALYLCASSLASQSDTQYFGPGTRLTVL.

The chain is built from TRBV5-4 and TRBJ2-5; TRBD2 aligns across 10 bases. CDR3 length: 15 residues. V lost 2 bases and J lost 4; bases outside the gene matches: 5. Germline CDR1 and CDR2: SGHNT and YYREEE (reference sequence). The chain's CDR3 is CASSLYSGRRETQYF. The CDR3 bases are TGTGCCAGCAGCTTATATAGCGGGAGGAGAGAGACCCAGTACTTC.